This T cell receptor beta chain was captured by sequencing in a study of CD8+ T cells in alopecia areata (dated by TCRdb to the late 2010s). Concerning the study at large: Treated patients were enrolled in an open-label pilot trial of oral tofacitinib, 5 to 10 mg twice daily, for moderate-to-severe alopecia areata. Amplification of TCRbeta CDR3 regions was done by immunoSEQ multiplex PCR using 35 Vbeta forward primers and 13 Jbeta reverse primers. Biopsies were taken from tofacitinib-treated patients at baseline and again at 4 and 24 weeks into treatment, and several of those patients also had a later scalp biopsy. Scalp tissue and sorted CD4+ and CD8+ peripheral blood T cells from patchy and totalis/universalis alopecia areata patients and from healthy controls were covered by human TCRbeta sequencing. To study T cell clonal expansion in alopecia areata, the researchers applied high-throughput TCRbeta sequencing to both the C3H/HeJ mouse model and human patients. Scalp clonality was compared across normal scalp (n=4), patchy alopecia areata scalp (n=8), and alopecia totalis/universalis scalp (n=8). RNA was obtained with the PAXgene miRNA kit for fixed scalp, the miRNeasy kit for PBMCs, and the RNeasy kit for mouse skin. Tofacitinib was administered for 6 to 18 months, and 6 months of follow-up off drug were then conducted to assess delayed response and recurrence. In treated patients, disease severity was measured using the SALT score, which gives the percentage of scalp surface area affected. Findings and caveats that apply to the study as a whole: Scalp TCR repertoire analysis is complicated because resident alphabeta T cells in normal human skin are also sequenced, whereas mouse skin is dominated by gammadelta T cells. Many expanded lesional clones persisted in scalp and blood during tofacitinib treatment, which may partly explain relapse after stopping treatment. Compared with mice, TCR sequences shared between patients were less clear, possibly partly because of HLA diversity across the patient population. Higher clonality and more expanded CD8+ clones were observed in lesional scalp than in normal scalp, particularly in alopecia totalis/universalis, a finding suggestive of antigenic drive. With tofacitinib, both scalp clonality and the number of expanded CD8+ clones among the top 100 scalp clones went down significantly. Because the treated cohort was small and included a single nonresponder, larger studies are needed to assess links between baseline CD8+ expansion and response.

According to the study, the label for this sample's treatment or condition signals: oral pan-JAK inhibitor, 5-10 mg twice daily. Peripheral blood and lesional scalp punch biopsies were obtained from patients with alopecia areata. PBMCs were separated by density centrifugation and stained for CD3, CD4 and CD8, after which CD4+ and CD8+ T cells were sorted on a FACSAria. CDR1 LGHNA and CDR2 YSLEER were looked up in the germline V gene. V is trimmed back by 0 bases and J by 3 bases, and the junction contains 2 bases that no gene match accounts for. The CDR3 has 14 amino acids, counting the end cysteine and phenylalanine. CDR3 DNA is the only sequence kept; it has 42 bases, read in frame from the first base. Library construction relied on the immunoSEQ multiplex PCR assay. To provide template for TCR sequencing, every sample had RNA extracted and reverse transcribed into cDNA. SuperScript III was used for first-strand cDNA synthesis, primed with a 2:1 mix of oligo-dT and random hexamers. A synthetic immune receptor repertoire was used to measure amplification bias, and any remaining bias was corrected computationally. On the study's bioinformatics: Raw reads were preprocessed to remove errors, and CDR3 was defined according to IMGT conventions as the region from the conserved cysteine to phenylalanine. Clonality was calculated as 1 minus Shannon entropy normalized by log2 of the number of productive unique TCRs. Whether each scalp clone was CD4 or CD8 was inferred by checking scalp TCRbeta sequences against the CD4 and CD8 repertoires from sorted blood. Entries here come from immuneACCESS through TCRdb and include only in-frame sequences with V and J called. Some clones fail to appear in such tables; in the studies checked, an unresolved V gene covers under half of the shortfall, and the cause of the remainder is unknown. V, J and clone size derive from that table, while D and trimming were established from the DNA sequence. The sample records approximately 210,000 clones, 50% to 70% of which are singletons. Under 1.5% of the sample is in the top ten clones.

In the case of this clone: What this receptor recognizes is not known. Qualities for individual bases were not recorded, and no much larger clone is one base off.

The source is a human donor with alopecia areata. The chain employs TRBV4-3 and TRBJ2-7; 7 middle bases align to TRBD1. The starting material was CD4+ T cells sorted from blood, obtained around week 50, from a patient treated with tofacitinib. Read as DNA, the sequence is TGCGCCAGCAGCCAAGACAGGACAGGCTACGAGCAGTACTTC. Translated, this is CASSQDRTGYEQYF.